This T cell receptor beta chain was documented in a study of human T cells and chemical hapten exposure. Study overall: Diphenylcyclopropenone was administered weekly to the scalp of patients throughout the roughly 25-week study. Whole-study results and caveats: Expanded TCRs grouped into significantly more large CDR3 similarity clusters than controls produced.

The library put unique molecular identifiers onto individual cDNA molecules. TCRdb called the RACE reads again in MiXCR, with one record for every CDR3 protein. The sample shows a few hundred thousand distinct CDR3 sequences, 6% to 7% of them seen only once. The V and J ends lost 3 bases and 2 bases respectively, with 14 bases between them. This CDR3 is built from 16 residues. Looked up from germline, CDR1 is SGHKS and CDR2 is YYEKEE (reference sequence). In its sample, this clonotype was seen many times. Its antigen is as yet unknown. The sample's time point: patch test 2, 6 weeks after DPC sensitization. The treatment denotes: therapeutic diphenylcyclopropenone sensitization with weekly scalp DPC. Blood, whole and unfractionated, served as the source for total RNA extraction.

The material sequenced was whole blood, taken in connection with sensitization to the hapten diphenylcyclopropenone (DPC). This chain joins TRBV5-5 and TRBJ1-4; D is perhaps TRBD1 (5 bases). The receptor was isolated from a woman younger than 35 with alopecia areata. Some clones in this sample may be carry-over from other donors' samples. The CDR3 is CASSSTRQPTNEKLFF. CDR3 in DNA: TGTGCCAGCAGCTCAACGAGACAGCCTACTAATGAAAAACTGTTTTTT.